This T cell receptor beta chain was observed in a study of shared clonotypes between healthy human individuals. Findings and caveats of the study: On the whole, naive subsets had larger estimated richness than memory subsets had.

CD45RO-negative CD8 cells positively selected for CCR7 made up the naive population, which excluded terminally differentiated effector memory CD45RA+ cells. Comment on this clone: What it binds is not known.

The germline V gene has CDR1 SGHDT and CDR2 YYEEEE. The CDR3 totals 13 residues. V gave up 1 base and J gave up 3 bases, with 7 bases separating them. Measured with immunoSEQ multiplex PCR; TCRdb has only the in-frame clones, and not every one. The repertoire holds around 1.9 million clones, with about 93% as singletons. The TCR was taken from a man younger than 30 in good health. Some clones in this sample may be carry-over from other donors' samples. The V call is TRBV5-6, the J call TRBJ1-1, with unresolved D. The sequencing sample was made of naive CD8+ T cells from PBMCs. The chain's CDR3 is CASSLRRHTEAFF. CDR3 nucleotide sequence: TGTGCCAGCAGCTTGCGGCGTCACACTGAAGCTTTCTTT.